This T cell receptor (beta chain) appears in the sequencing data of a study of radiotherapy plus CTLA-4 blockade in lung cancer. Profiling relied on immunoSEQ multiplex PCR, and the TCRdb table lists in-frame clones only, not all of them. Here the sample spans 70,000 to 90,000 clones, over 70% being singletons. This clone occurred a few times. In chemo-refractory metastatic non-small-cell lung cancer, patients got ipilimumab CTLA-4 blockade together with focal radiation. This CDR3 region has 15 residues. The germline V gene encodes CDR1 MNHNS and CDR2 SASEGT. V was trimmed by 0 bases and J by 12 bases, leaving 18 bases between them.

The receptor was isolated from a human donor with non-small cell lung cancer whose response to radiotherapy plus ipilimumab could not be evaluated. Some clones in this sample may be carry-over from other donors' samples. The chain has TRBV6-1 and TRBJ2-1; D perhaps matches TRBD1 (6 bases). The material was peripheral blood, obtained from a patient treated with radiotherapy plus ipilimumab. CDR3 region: CASSEASRQVLMQFF. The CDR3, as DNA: TGTGCCAGCAGTGAAGCTTCGAGACAGGTGCTAATGCAGTTCTTC.